This T cell receptor beta chain was observed in a study of T cell responses to AZD1222 COVID-19 vaccine. Notes on the study in general: With two AZD1222 doses given, Spike-specific TCR breadth and depth both rose. Baseline antibody screening turned up just 6 or 7 seropositive AZD1222 recipients. Females made up more of the donors, who were largely white British, and clonal diversity may have come out too low.

Repertoires were generated with immunoSEQ multiplex PCR, while TCRdb's copy carries only in-frame clones and drops some. The data show 150,000 to 200,000 clones, 80% to 95% seen once. This clone was picked up a small number of times. Its specificity is unknown. The germline V gene has CDR1 SNHLY and CDR2 FYNNEI. The CDR3 length is 13 residues. V lost 6 bases, J lost 7 bases, and 13 bases lay in between. Analyses pooled second doses at about 4 or about 12 weeks. Sequenced material: peripheral blood, taken 28 days after the second AZD1222 dose. This clonotype was sampled from an adult who received the AZD1222 COVID-19 vaccine. The chain combines TRBV2 with TRBJ2-1; D might be TRBD2 (5 bases). DNA for the CDR3: TGTGCCAGCAGCGCTACGGGCGGGAATGAGCAGTTCTTC. Translation gives CASSATGGNEQFF.